This T cell receptor beta chain was captured in a study of vaccination and CD4 T cells after COVID-19. This CDR3 has 15 amino acids. Trimming at V came to 5 bases and at J to 1 base, leaving 5 bases not matched to a gene. The germline V gene has CDR1 MNHNS and CDR2 SASEGT. Specified treatment: approximately 9-day PBMC culture with coronavirus spike peptide pools or control peptides (ViraFEST assay). This clonotype was seen more than once but under ten times. Its cognate antigen is unknown. The Oncomine TCR Beta short-read assay sequenced DNA from cultured CD4+ T cells. TCRdb re-called the PCR reads with MiXCR, one entry per CDR3 protein. The table lists approximately 26,000 distinct CDR3 sequences, approximately 37% of them singletons.

The clonotype originates from a human donor who had recovered from COVID-19. Sequenced sample: CD4+ T cells from blood, cultured in vitro. The chain recombines TRBV6-1 with TRBJ2-3; TRBD2 aligns across 8 bases. The CDR3 here is CASSTRGGRTDTQYF. The CDR3 DNA follows: TGTGCCAGCAGTACCCGGGGGGGGCGCACAGATACGCAGTATTTT.